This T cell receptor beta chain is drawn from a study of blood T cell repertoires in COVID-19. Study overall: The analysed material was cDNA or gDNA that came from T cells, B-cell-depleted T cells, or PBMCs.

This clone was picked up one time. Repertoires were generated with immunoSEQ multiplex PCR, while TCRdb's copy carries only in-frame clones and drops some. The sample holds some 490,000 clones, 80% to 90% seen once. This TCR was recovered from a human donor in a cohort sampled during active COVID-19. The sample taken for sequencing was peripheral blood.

CDR3 DNA: TGTGCCAGCAGTTACGCCCCCGGGACAGGGGGCACTGAAGCTTTCTTT. This codes for CASSYAPGTGGTEAFF. The gene calls are TRBV6-5 and TRBJ1-1, with TRBD1 identical over 11 bases. The V gene end was trimmed by 2 bases and the J gene end by 4 bases; junction bases not matched to a gene: 6. This CDR3 is built from 16 residues. CDR1 and CDR2 (germline): MNHEY, SVGAGI.